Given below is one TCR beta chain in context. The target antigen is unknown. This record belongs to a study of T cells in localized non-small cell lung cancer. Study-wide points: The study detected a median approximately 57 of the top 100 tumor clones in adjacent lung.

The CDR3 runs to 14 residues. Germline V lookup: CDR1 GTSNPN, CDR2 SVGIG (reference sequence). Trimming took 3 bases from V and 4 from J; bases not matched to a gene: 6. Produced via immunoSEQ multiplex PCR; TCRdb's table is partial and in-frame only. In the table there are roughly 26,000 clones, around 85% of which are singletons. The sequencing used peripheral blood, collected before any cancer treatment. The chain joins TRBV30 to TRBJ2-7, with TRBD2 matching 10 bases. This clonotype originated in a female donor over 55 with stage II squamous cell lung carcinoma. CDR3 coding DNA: TGTGCCTGGAGCTTAGCGGGGGGCGCTTACGAGCAGTACTTC. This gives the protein CAWSLAGGAYEQYF.